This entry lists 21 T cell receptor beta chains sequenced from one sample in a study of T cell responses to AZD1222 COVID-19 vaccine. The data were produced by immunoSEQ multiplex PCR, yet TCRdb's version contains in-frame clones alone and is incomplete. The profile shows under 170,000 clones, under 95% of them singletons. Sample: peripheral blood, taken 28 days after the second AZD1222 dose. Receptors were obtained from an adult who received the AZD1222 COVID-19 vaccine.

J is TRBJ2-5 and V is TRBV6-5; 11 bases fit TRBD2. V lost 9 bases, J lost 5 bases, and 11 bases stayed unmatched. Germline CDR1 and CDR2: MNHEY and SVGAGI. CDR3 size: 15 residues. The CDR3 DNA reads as TGTGCCAGTCAAACTAGCGGGAGTGATCAGGAGACCCAGTACTTC. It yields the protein CASQTSGSDQETQYF.

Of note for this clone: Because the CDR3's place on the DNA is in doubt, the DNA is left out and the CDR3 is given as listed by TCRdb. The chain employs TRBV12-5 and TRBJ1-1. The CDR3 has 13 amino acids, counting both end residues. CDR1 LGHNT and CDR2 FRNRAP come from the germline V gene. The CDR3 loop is CASGSSGRERAFF.

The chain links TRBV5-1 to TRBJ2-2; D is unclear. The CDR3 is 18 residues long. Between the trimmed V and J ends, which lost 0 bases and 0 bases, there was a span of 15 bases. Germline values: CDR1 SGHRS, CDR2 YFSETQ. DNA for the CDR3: TGCGCCAGCAGCTTGGCCTCGTTTATCACGCCGAACACCGGGGAGCTGTTTTTT. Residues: CASSLASFITPNTGELFF.

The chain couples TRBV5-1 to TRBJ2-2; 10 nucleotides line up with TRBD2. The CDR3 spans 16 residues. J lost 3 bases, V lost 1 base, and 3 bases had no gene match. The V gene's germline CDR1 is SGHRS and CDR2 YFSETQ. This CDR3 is CASSLRTSGDTGELFF. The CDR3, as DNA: TGCGCCAGCAGCTTGCGGACTAGCGGCGACACCGGGGAGCTGTTTTTT.

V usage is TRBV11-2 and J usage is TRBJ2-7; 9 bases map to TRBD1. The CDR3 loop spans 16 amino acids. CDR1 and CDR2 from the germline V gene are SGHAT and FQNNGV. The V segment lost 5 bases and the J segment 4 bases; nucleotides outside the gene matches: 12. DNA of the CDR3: TGTGCCAGCAGCCACAGGGGGCGAAGGGATTTATACGAGCAGTACTTC. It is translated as CASSHRGRRDLYEQYF.

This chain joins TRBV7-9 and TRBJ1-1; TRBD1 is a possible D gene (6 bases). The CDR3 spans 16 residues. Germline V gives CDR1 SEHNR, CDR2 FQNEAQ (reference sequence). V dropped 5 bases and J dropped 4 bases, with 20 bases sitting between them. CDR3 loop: CASSDILGALFTEAFF. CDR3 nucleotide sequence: TGTGCCAGCAGCGATATTCTGGGGGCGCTTTTCACTGAAGCTTTCTTT.

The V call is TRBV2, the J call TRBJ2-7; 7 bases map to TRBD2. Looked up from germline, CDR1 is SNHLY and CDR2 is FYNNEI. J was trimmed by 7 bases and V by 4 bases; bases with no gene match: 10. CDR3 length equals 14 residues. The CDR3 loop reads CASSGEGLTGEQYF. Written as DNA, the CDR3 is TGTGCCAGCAGTGGGGAGGGCCTTACGGGTGAGCAGTACTTC.

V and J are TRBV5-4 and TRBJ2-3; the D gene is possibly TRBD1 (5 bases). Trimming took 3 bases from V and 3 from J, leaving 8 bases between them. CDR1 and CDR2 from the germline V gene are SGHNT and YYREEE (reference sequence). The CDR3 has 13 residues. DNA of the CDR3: TGTGCCAGCAGCTCGGCAGGGACAGATACGCAGTATTTT. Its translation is CASSSAGTDTQYF.

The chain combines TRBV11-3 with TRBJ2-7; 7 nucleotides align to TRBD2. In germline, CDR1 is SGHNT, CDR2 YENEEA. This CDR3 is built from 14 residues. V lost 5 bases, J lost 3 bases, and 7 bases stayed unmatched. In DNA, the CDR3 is TGTGCCAGCAGCACAAGCGGGATTGGCTACGAGCAGTACTTC. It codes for CASSTSGIGYEQYF.

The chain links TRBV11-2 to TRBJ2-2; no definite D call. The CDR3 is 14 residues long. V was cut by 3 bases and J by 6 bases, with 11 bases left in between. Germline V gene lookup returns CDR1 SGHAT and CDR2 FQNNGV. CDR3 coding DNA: TGTGCCAGCAGCTTGGGTTCCTTCCCCGGGGAGCTGTTTTTT. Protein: CASSLGSFPGELFF.

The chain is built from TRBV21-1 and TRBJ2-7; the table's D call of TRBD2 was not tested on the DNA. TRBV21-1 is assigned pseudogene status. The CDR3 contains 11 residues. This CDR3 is CAAARGGEQYF. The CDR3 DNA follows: TGTGCCGCCGCCCGGGGGGGCGAGCAGTACTTC.

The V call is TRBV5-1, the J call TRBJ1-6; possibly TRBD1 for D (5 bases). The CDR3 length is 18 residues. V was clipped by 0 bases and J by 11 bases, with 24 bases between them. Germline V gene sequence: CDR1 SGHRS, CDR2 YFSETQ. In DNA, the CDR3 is TGCGCCAGCAGCTTGGATGCCCCCGGGGGAGGCCGGGTTACACCCCTCCACTTT. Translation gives CASSLDAPGGGRVTPLHF. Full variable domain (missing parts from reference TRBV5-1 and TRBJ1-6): KAGVTQTPRYLIKTRGQQVTLSCSPISGHRSVSWYQQTPGQGLQFLFEYFSETQRNKGNFPGRFSGRQFSNSRSEMNVSTLELGDSALYLCASSLDAPGGGRVTPLHFGNGTRLTVT.

The CDR3 nucleotides read TGTGCCAGCAGCAAGGTTGGGTCCTACAATGAGCAGTTCTTC. It is translated as CASSKVGSYNEQFF. The chain has TRBV11-3 and TRBJ2-1; no clear D. The length of the CDR3 is 14 residues. Germline-derived CDR1 and CDR2 are SGHNT and YENEEA. V was trimmed by 5 bases and J by 1 base, leaving 9 bases between them.

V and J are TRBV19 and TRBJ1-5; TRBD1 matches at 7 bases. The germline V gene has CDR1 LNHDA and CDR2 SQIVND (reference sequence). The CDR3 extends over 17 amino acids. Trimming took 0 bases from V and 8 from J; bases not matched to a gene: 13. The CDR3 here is CASSIDSGQVREKPQHF. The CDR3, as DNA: TGTGCCAGTAGTATAGATTCCGGACAGGTACGGGAGAAGCCCCAGCATTTT.

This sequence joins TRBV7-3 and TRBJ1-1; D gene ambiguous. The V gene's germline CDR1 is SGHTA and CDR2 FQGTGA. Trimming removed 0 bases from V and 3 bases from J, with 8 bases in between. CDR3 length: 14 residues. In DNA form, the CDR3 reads TGTGCCAGCAGCTTAACAGGGAGGGACACTGAAGCTTTCTTT. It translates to CASSLTGRDTEAFF.

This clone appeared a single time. The CDR3 protein is CASSLGQGLKEEKLFF. As DNA, the CDR3 is TGCGCCAGCAGCTTGGGACAGGGGTTAAAAGAAGAAAAACTGTTTTTT. The V call is TRBV5-1, the J call TRBJ1-4; 8 bases line up with TRBD1. The CDR3 covers 16 residues. V dropped 0 bases and J dropped 8; count of bases not matched to a gene: 9. Germline V lookup: CDR1 SGHRS, CDR2 YFSETQ.

The CDR3 here is CASRGTNEKLFF. As DNA, the CDR3 is TGTGCCAGCAGAGGTACTAATGAAAAACTGTTTTTT. This sequence joins TRBV28 and TRBJ1-4; D is ambiguous. This CDR3 comprises 12 residues. Looked up from germline, CDR1 is MDHEN and CDR2 is SYDVKM. Trimming left V 6 bases short and J 2 bases short, with 4 bases between. Full variable domain (outside the CDR3, taken from reference TRBV28 and TRBJ1-4): DVKVTQSSRYLVKRTGEKVFLECVQDMDHENMFWYRQDPGLGLRLIYFSYDVKMKEKGDIPEGYSVSREKKERFSLILESASTNQTSMYLCASRGTNEKLFFGSGTQLSVL.

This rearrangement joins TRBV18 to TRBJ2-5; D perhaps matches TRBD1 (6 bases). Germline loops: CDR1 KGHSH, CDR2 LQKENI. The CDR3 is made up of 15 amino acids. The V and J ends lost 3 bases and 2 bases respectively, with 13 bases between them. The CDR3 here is CASSPYLDRQETQYF. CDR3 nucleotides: TGTGCCAGCTCACCTTATCTGGACAGACAAGAGACCCAGTACTTC.

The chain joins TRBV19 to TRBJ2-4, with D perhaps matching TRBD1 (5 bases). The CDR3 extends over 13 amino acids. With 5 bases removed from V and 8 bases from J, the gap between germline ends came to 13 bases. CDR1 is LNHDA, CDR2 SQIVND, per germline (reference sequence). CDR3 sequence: CASSVQGRDIQYF. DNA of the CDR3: TGTGCCAGTAGTGTTCAGGGTCGGGACATTCAGTACTTC.

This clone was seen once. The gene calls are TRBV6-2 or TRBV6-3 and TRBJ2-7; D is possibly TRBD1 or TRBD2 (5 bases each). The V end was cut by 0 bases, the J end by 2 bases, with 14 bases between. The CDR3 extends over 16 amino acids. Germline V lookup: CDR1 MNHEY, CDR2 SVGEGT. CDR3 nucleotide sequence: TGTGCCAGCAGTTACTCGGTCGGGACCAAAGCCTACGAGCAGTACTTC. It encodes CASSYSVGTKAYEQYF.

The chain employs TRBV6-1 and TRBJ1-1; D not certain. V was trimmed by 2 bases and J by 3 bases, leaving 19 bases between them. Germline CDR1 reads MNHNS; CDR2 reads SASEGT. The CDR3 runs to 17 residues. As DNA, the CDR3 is TGTGCCAGCAGTGAAATTGCCGGTTTGCTTATGGACACTGAAGCTTTCTTT. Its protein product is CASSEIAGLLMDTEAFF.